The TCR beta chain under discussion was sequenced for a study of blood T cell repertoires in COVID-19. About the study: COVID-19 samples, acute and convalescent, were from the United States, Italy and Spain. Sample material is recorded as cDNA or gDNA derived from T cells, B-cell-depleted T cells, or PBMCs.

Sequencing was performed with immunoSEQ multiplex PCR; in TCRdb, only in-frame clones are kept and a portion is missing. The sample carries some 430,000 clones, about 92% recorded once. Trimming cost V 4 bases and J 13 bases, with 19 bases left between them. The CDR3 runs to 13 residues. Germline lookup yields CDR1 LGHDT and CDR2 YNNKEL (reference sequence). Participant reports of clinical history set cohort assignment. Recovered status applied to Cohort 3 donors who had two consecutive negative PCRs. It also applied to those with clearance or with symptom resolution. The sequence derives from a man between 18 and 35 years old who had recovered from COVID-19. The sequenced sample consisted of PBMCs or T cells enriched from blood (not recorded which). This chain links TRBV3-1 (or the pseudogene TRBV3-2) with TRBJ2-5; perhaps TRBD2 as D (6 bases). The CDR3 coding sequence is TGTGCCAGCAGCCTGCGGACGGGGGTCGGGTGGTACTTC. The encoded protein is CASSLRTGVGWYF.